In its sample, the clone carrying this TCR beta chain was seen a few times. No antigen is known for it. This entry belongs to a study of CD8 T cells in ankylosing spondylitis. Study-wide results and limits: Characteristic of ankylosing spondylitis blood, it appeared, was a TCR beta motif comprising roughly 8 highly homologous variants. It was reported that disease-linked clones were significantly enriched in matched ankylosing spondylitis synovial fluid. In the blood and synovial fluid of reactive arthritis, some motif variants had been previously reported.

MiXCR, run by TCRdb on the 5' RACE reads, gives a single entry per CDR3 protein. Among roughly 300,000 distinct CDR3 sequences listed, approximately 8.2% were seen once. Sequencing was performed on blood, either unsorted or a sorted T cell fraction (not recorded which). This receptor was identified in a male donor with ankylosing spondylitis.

The CDR3 DNA is TGCAGCGTTGTTGAGGGTGACGGAAACACCATATATTTT. Translated: CSVVEGDGNTIYF. The V gene is TRBV29-1, the J gene TRBJ1-3, with D uncertain. CDR1 is SQVTM and CDR2 is ANQGSEA in the germline V gene. Trimming shortened V by 4 bases and J by 4 bases, and 11 bases separated the two germline ends. This CDR3 is built from 13 residues.